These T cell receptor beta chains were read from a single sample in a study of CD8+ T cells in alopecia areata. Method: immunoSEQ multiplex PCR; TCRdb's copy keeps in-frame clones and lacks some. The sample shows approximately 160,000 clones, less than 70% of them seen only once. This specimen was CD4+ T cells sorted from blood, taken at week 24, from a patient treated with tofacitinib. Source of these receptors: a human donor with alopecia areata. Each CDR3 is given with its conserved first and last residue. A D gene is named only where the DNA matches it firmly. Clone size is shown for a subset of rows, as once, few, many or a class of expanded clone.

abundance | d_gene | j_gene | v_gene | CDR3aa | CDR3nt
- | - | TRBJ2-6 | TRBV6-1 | CASRIGAGGANVLTF | TGTGCCAGCAGGATTGGGGCGGGTGGGGCCAACGTCCTGACTTTC
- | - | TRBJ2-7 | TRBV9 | CASSPRLGDNNEQYF | TGTGCCAGCAGCCCCCGCCTGGGGGACAATAACGAGCAGTACTTC
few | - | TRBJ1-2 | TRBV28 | CASSSGAGTWAGYTF | TGTGCCAGCAGTTCCGGGGCCGGGACTTGGGCTGGCTACACCTTC
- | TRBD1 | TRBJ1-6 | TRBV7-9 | CASSSTGGGSPLHF | TGTGCCAGCAGCTCCACAGGGGGTGGCTCACCCCTCCACTTT
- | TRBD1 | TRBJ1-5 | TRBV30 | CAWRFGTGGSNQPQHF | TGTGCCTGGAGGTTCGGGACAGGGGGGAGCAATCAGCCCCAGCATTTT
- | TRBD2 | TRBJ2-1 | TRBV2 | CASTGLAGGPVLQFF | TGTGCCAGCACGGGACTAGCGGGGGGGCCCGTTTTGCAGTTCTTC
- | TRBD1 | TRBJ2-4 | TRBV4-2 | CASSQGTENIQYF | TGTGCCAGCAGCCAGGGGACAGAAAACATTCAGTACTTC
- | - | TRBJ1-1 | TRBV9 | CASSVVQGGGTEAFF | TGTGCCAGCAGCGTAGTTCAAGGGGGTGGAACTGAAGCTTTCTTT
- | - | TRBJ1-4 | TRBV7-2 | CASSLGLTGEKLFF | TGTGCCAGCAGCTTAGGGCTAACCGGTGAAAAACTGTTTTTT
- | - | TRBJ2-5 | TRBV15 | CATSRDREGKTQYF | TGTGCCACCAGCAGGGACAGGGAGGGAAAGACCCAGTACTTC
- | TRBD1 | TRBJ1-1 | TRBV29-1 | CSVDRGTEAFF | TGCAGCGTCGACAGGGGGACTGAAGCTTTCTTT
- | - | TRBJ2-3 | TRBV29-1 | CSVDGGPTDTQYF | TGCAGCGTTGATGGGGGGCCCACAGATACGCAGTATTTT
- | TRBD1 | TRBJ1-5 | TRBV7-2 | CASSATDRGLEPQHF | TGTGCCAGCAGCGCTACGGACAGGGGGCTTGAGCCCCAGCATTTT
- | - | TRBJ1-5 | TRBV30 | CAWSVHADQPQHF | TGTGCCTGGAGTGTACATGCGGATCAGCCCCAGCATTTT
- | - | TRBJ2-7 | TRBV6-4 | CASSEGGSTEQYF | TGTGCCAGCAGTGAAGGAGGGTCGACCGAGCAGTACTTC
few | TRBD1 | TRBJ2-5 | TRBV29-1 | CSVEEQGMETQYF | TGCAGCGTTGAGGAACAGGGGATGGAGACCCAGTACTTC
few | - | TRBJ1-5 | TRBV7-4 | CASSHDDSSNQPQHF | TGTGCCAGCAGCCACGACGACAGTAGCAATCAGCCCCAGCATTTT
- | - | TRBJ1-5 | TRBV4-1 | CASSPYRDSNQPQHF | TGCGCCAGCAGCCCGTACAGGGATAGCAATCAGCCCCAGCATTTT
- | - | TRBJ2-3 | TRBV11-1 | CASSFQGHSTDTQYF | TGTGCCAGCAGCTTTCAGGGGCATAGCACAGATACGCAGTATTTT
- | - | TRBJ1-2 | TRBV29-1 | CSVVGVSYGYTF | TGCAGCGTTGTAGGGGTCAGCTATGGCTACACCTTC
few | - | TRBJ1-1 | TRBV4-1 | CASSLGSGGALEAFF | TGCGCCAGCAGCCTGGGGTCCGGGGGAGCCTTAGAAGCTTTCTTT
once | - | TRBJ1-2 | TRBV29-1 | CSVEDRGRAIHGYTF | TGCAGCGTTGAAGATCGGGGCAGGGCTATCCATGGCTACACCTTC
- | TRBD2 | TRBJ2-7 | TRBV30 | CAWRTSGAYEQYF | TGTGCCTGGAGGACTAGCGGCGCCTACGAGCAGTACTTC
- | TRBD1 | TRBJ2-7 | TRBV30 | CAWTMGGGQGIYEQYF | TGTGCCTGGACTATGGGGGGCGGACAGGGTATATACGAGCAGTACTTC
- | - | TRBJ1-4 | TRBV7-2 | CASSSGQTATNEKLFF | TGTGCCAGCAGCTCCGGACAGACTGCAACTAATGAAAAACTGTTTTTT
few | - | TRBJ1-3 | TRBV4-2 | CASSQPIQGGRNTIYF | TGTGCCAGCAGCCAACCGATACAGGGTGGGAGGAACACCATATATTTT
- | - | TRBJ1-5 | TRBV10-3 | CAISEEGVSNQPQHF | TGTGCCATCAGTGAGGAGGGGGTTAGCAATCAGCCCCAGCATTTT
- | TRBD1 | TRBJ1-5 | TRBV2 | CASSDGGTEGQPQHF | TGTGCCAGCAGTGATGGCGGGACAGAGGGTCAGCCCCAGCATTTT
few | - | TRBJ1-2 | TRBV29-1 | CSVPGANYGYTF | TGCAGCGTGCCAGGGGCTAACTATGGCTACACCTTC
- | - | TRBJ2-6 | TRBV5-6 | CASRLGTSNSGANVLTF | TGTGCCAGCAGGTTGGGGACATCCAACTCTGGGGCCAACGTCCTGACTTTC
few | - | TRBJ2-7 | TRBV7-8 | CATNSRGSYEQYF | TGTGCCACCAACAGTCGGGGAAGCTACGAGCAGTACTTC
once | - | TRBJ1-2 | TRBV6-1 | CASRFYRDYGYTF | TGTGCCAGCAGATTTTACAGGGACTATGGCTACACCTTC
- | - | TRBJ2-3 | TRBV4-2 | CASSPRSGEADTQYF | TGTGCCAGCAGCCCCCGATCCGGGGAAGCAGATACGCAGTATTTT
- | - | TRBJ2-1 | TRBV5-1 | CASSLGGYEQFF | TGCGCCAGCAGCCTGGGGGGCTATGAGCAGTTCTTC
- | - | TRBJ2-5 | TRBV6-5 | CASSYPNRGGKETQYF | TGTGCCAGCAGTTACCCAAACAGGGGAGGAAAAGAGACCCAGTACTTC
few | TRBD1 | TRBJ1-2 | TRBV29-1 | CSVVNRGLGGYTF | TGCAGCGTTGTCAACAGGGGGCTAGGTGGCTACACCTTC
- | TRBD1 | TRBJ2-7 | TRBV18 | CASSPGTGGAYEQYF | TGTGCCAGCTCACCTGGGACAGGGGGCGCCTACGAGCAGTACTTC
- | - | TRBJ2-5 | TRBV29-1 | CSVDLAGQETQYF | TGCAGCGTTGATTTGGCGGGACAAGAGACCCAGTACTTC
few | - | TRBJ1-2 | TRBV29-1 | CSVHEAKGYTF | TGCAGCGTCCACGAGGCTAAGGGCTACACCTTC
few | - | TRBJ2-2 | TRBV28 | CASSLYQGASGANTGELFF | TGTGCCAGCAGTTTATACCAGGGGGCTAGCGGGGCGAACACCGGGGAGCTGTTTTTT
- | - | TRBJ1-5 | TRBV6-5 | CASSYSLRNQPQHF | TGTGCCAGCAGTTACAGCCTCAGGAATCAGCCCCAGCATTTT
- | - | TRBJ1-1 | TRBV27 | CASSLHVGATGTEAFF | TGTGCCAGCAGTTTACACGTGGGGGCGACGGGGACTGAAGCTTTCTTT
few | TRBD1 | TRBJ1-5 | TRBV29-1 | CSVGQGGNQPQHF | TGCAGCGTTGGACAGGGAGGGAATCAGCCCCAGCATTTT
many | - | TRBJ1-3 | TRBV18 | CASSPNIPQGSGNTIYF | TGTGCCAGCTCACCGAACATTCCACAGGGATCTGGAAACACCATATATTTT
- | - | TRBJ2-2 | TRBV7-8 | CASSLQGNTGELFF | TGTGCCAGCAGCCTACAGGGAAACACCGGGGAGCTGTTTTTT
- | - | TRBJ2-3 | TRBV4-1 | CASSQDSPRPDTQYF | TGCGCCAGCAGCCAAGATTCGCCCAGGCCAGATACGCAGTATTTT
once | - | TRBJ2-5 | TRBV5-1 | CASSPLPGTPRGTQYF | TGCGCCAGCAGCCCCCTGCCGGGGACACCTCGGGGGACCCAGTACTTC
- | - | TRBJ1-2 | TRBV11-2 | CASSLNNYGYTF | TGTGCCAGCAGCTTAAACAACTATGGCTACACCTTC
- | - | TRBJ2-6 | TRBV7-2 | CASSWGSGANVLTF | TGTGCCAGCAGCTGGGGGTCTGGGGCCAACGTCCTGACTTTC
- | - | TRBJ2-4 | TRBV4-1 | CASSQGPVRADQYF | TGCGCCAGCAGCCAAGGCCCGGTGCGGGCCGATCAGTACTTC
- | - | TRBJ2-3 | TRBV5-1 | CASSTGGADTQYF | TGCGCCAGCAGCACCGGGGGCGCAGATACGCAGTATTTT
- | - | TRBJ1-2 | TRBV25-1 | CASSRDSYYGYTF | TGTGCCAGCAGTAGAGACAGCTACTATGGCTACACCTTC